The sample holds a few counts of the clone carrying this TCR beta chain. Its antigen is still unknown. The source of the sample is a study of T cell repertoires in cytomegalovirus infection. Study in general: Selection of CMV epitopes for the study included recently identified HLA-C-restricted and well-studied HLA-B-restricted ones. CMV infection plus the matching HLA type was flagged by public TCR beta signatures. Whole-study findings and limits: Dominating the ex vivo response were HLA-C-restricted CMV-specific TCR beta clonotypes.

Via MiXCR, TCRdb re-called the reads, giving one row per CDR3 protein. The profile shows roughly 700,000 distinct CDR3 sequences, around a third of them singletons. Specimen: cultured PBMCs, collected from culture after CMV antigen stimulation. The receptor's source is a human donor in good health (CMV status not recorded). Some clones in this sample may be carry-over from other donors' samples.

Here the CDR3 reads CASSLGRGQGSYEQYF. CDR3 bases: TGTGCCAGCAGCTTAGGAAGGGGACAGGGGTCCTACGAGCAGTACTTC. The V call is TRBV11-2, the J call TRBJ2-7; TRBD1 aligns across 10 bases. The CDR3 length is 16 residues. Germline assignment: CDR1 SGHAT and CDR2 FQNNGV. The J segment lost 1 base and the V segment lost 1 base, leaving 4 bases of the junction unmatched.